The next 32 T cell receptor beta chains were all read from a single sample in a study of control samples from healthy donors and cancer patients. Assay used: immunoSEQ multiplex PCR; TCRdb lists only in-frame clones, some missing. The table has about 98,000 clones, 75% to 85% seen once. The sample taken for sequencing was blood. The receptors originated from a woman aged 25 to 39 in good health.

The chain links TRBV6-5 to TRBJ1-1; no firm D call. The V gene's germline CDR1 is MNHEY and CDR2 SVGAGI. V lost 8 bases to trimming and J lost 2 bases, with 15 bases between them. The CDR3 has 14 amino acids. The CDR3 loop is CASWAGWVNTEAFF. The CDR3 coding sequence is TGTGCCAGCTGGGCCGGCTGGGTCAACACTGAAGCTTTCTTT.

V gene TRBV6-5 combines with J gene TRBJ1-2; tentative D call: TRBD1 (5 bases). The germline gives CDR1 MNHEY, CDR2 SVGAGI. There are 14 residues in the CDR3. Trimming pared 0 bases from V and 5 bases from J, leaving 10 bases between. The CDR3 bases are TGTGCCAGCAGTTACTCGCAGGGAGGATATGGCTACACCTTC. This encodes CASSYSQGGYGYTF.

The chain uses TRBV3-1 (or the pseudogene TRBV3-2) and TRBJ1-2; D is possibly TRBD1 (6 bases). CDR1 LGHDT and CDR2 YNNKEL come from the germline V gene (reference sequence). The V gene lost 0 bases and the J gene lost 4 bases, with 12 bases spanning the gap. This CDR3 has 15 residues. DNA for the CDR3: TGTGCCAGCAGCCAAGAAACCAGGGGCGTCTATGGCTACACCTTC. It translates to CASSQETRGVYGYTF.

The rearrangement links TRBV5-5 to TRBJ1-1; no clear D gene. The germline CDR1 and CDR2 sequences are SGHKS and YYEKEE (reference sequence). This CDR3 is 14 amino acids long. V was cut by 1 base and J by 0 bases, with 7 bases left in between. The CDR3 region is CASSLLSLNTEAFF. The CDR3 region has the DNA TGTGCCAGCAGCTTGCTATCCCTGAACACTGAAGCTTTCTTT.

The gene calls are TRBV3-1 (or the pseudogene TRBV3-2) and TRBJ2-6; no clear D gene. With 4 bases removed from V and 10 bases from J, the gap between germline ends came to 8 bases. Germline CDR1 and CDR2: LGHDT and YNNKEL (reference sequence). There are 12 residues in the CDR3. The CDR3 DNA follows: TGTGCCAGCAGCCCTCAAAGGAACGTCCTGACTTTC. Translating it yields CASSPQRNVLTF.

This clone was picked up a small number of times. The chain links TRBV10-2 to TRBJ1-2; a possible D gene is TRBD1 (5 bases). This CDR3 is built from 13 residues. Germline V gene data show CDR1 as WSHSY and CDR2 as SAAADI. Trimming pared 4 bases from V and 12 bases from J, leaving 18 bases between. This chain's CDR3 is CASSGGDGRRHTF. CDR3 nucleotide sequence: TGCGCCAGCAGTGGAGGGGACGGTCGGCGCCACACCTTC.

The chain recombines TRBV5-5 with TRBJ2-3; D is undetermined. Germline-derived CDR1 and CDR2 are SGHKS and YYEKEE (reference sequence). V lost 2 bases, J lost 1 base, and 5 bases lay in between. The CDR3 consists of 13 residues. CDR3 region: CASSFSGTDTQYF. The CDR3 DNA follows: TGTGCCAGCAGCTTCAGCGGCACAGATACGCAGTATTTT.

The rearrangement uses TRBV6-1 and TRBJ1-2, with 7 nucleotides matching TRBD1. The CDR3 loop spans 14 amino acids. Germline assignment: CDR1 MNHNS and CDR2 SASEGT. J lost 2 bases, V lost 3 bases, and 3 bases had no gene match. DNA for the CDR3: TGTGCCAGCAGTGACAGGGGGGAGAACTATGGCTACACCTTC. Translating it yields CASSDRGENYGYTF.

The chain recombines TRBV7-2 with TRBJ2-1, with 11 nucleotides matching TRBD1. CDR3 length equals 16 residues. J lost 3 bases, V lost 5 bases, and 6 bases had no gene match. CDR1 is SGHTA and CDR2 is FQGNSA in the germline V gene. The CDR3 protein is CASSLSGTGGYNEQFF. The CDR3 coding sequence is TGTGCCAGCAGCCTCTCCGGGACAGGGGGCTACAATGAGCAGTTCTTC.

This clone has a handful of counts. This sequence joins TRBV5-1 and TRBJ1-1, with 8 bases matching TRBD1. The V segment lost 2 bases and the J segment 5 bases; nucleotides outside the gene matches: 8. Germline loops: CDR1 SGHRS, CDR2 YFSETQ. The CDR3 runs 15 residues. The CDR3 bases are TGCGCCAGCAGCTTCCAACAGGGGGTAAAAACTGAAGCTTTCTTT. Translated: CASSFQQGVKTEAFF.

V usage is TRBV19 and J usage is TRBJ1-1, with D possibly TRBD1 on 5 matching bases. The CDR3 sequence is 15 residues long. Germline values: CDR1 LNHDA, CDR2 SQIVND (reference sequence). With 8 bases removed from V and 0 bases from J, the gap between germline ends came to 16 bases. In DNA, the CDR3 is TGTGCCAGTCGTTTACAGGTCCTAATGAACACTGAAGCTTTCTTT. Residues: CASRLQVLMNTEAFF. The full variable domain, completed using reference TRBV19 and TRBJ1-1, is DGGITQSPKYLFRKEGQNVTLSCEQNLNHDAMYWYRQDPGQGLRLIYYSQIVNDFQKGDIAEGYSVSREKKESFPLTVTSAQKNPTAFYLCASRLQVLMNTEAFFGQGTRLTVV.

This clone was detected a few times. Other nucleotide sequences from this sample produce the same CDR3. The chain has TRBV6-1 and TRBJ2-5; possibly TRBD2 for D (6 bases). Trimming left V 2 bases short and J 4 bases short, with 11 bases between. The CDR3 length is 14 residues. Germline values: CDR1 MNHNS, CDR2 SASEGT. The CDR3 coding sequence is TGTGCCAGCAGTGAAAGGTGGCGGGGAGAGACCCAGTACTTC. This gives the protein CASSERWRGETQYF.

The genes are TRBV6-5 and TRBJ1-1; no reliable D call. Trimming took off 6 bases at V and 6 bases at J, with 11 bases between the two ends. This CDR3 is 12 amino acids long. The germline V gene encodes CDR1 MNHEY and CDR2 SVGAGI. CDR3 in amino acids: CASSLGGPEAFF. In nucleotides, the CDR3 is TGTGCCAGCAGCCTTGGAGGCCCTGAAGCTTTCTTT.

The genes are TRBV27 and TRBJ1-2, with TRBD1 as a possible D gene (5 bases). Germline V CDR1 and CDR2: MNHEY, SMNVEV (reference sequence). The CDR3 consists of 13 residues. Trimming removed 2 bases from V and 7 bases from J, with 11 bases in between. CDR3 sequence: CASSLLGVGGYTF. The CDR3 region has the DNA TGTGCCAGCAGTTTACTGGGGGTTGGTGGCTACACCTTC.

V is TRBV9 and J is TRBJ1-2; D uncertain. The CDR3 runs to 13 residues. Trimming shortened V by 3 bases and J by 2 bases, and 8 bases separated the two germline ends. Germline V gene data show CDR1 as SGDLS and CDR2 as YYNGEE. The DNA for the CDR3 is TGTGCCAGCAGCGCAGACGGGAACTATGGCTACACCTTC. Encoded protein: CASSADGNYGYTF.

This rearrangement joins TRBV20-1 to TRBJ2-2, with a weak D call TRBD2 (5 bases). V was trimmed by 3 bases and J by 7 bases, leaving 6 bases between them. Germline V gene sequence: CDR1 DFQATT, CDR2 SNEGSKA (reference sequence). This CDR3 region has 11 residues. DNA for the CDR3: TGCAGTGCTAGTCGGGACGGGGAGCTGTTTTTT. This codes for CSASRDGELFF.

V is TRBV11-2 and J is TRBJ1-2; D unresolved. Germline CDR1 reads SGHAT; CDR2 reads FQNNGV. V was shortened by 0 bases and J by 0 bases, with 11 bases between the two germline ends. The CDR3 has 16 residues. The CDR3 sequence: CASSLDRPGANYGYTF. The CDR3 DNA follows: TGTGCCAGCAGCTTAGATAGGCCGGGAGCTAACTATGGCTACACCTTC. Combining the CDR3 with reference TRBV11-2 and TRBJ1-2 gives the whole variable domain EAGVAQSPRYKIIEKRQSVAFWCNPISGHATLYWYQQILGQGPKLLIQFQNNGVVDDSQLPKDRFSAERLKGVDSTLKIQPAKLEDSAVYLCASSLDRPGANYGYTFGSGTRLTVV.

The V call is TRBV10-3, the J call TRBJ1-2; 10 bases line up with TRBD1. V was clipped by 6 bases and J by 5 bases; unmatched bases: 9. Germline V gene sequence: CDR1 ENHRY, CDR2 SYGVKD. CDR3 size: 15 residues. CDR3 sequence reads: CAISERQGATYGYTF. Written as DNA, the CDR3 is TGTGCCATCAGCGAAAGACAGGGGGCAACATATGGCTACACCTTC.

The chain carries TRBV7-6 and TRBJ2-1; 7 bases map to TRBD2. V lost 4 bases, J lost 5 bases, and 2 bases stayed unmatched. The CDR3 has 13 amino acids. From germline, CDR1 is SGHVS and CDR2 FNYEAQ. The DNA for the CDR3 is TGTGCCAGCAGCTCCGGACTAGACAATGAGCAGTTCTTC. Amino acids: CASSSGLDNEQFF.

The chain couples TRBV30 to TRBJ1-2, with a possible D match to TRBD1 (6 bases). The CDR3 is 16 residues long. The V end lost 3 bases, the J end lost 1 base, and 18 bases lay between the germline ends. Germline CDR1 GTSNPN, CDR2 SVGIG (reference sequence). The CDR3 region is CAWSDPRRGRNYGYTF. DNA of the CDR3: TGTGCCTGGAGCGATCCGCGGCGGGGGCGTAACTATGGCTACACCTTC.

This rearrangement joins TRBV11-2 to TRBJ2-2, with D tentatively TRBD2 (5 bases). The CDR3 covers 13 residues. Germline-derived CDR1 and CDR2 are SGHAT and FQNNGV. Trimming stripped 1 base from V and 5 bases from J, with 5 bases between. CDR3 loop: CASSLVATGELFF. DNA for the CDR3: TGTGCCAGCAGCTTAGTAGCGACCGGGGAGCTGTTTTTT.

CDR3 sequence (DNA): TGTGCCAGCAGCTTAGGCCTTTCCCTTTACGAGCAGTACTTC. Translation gives CASSLGLSLYEQYF. The chain carries TRBV13 and TRBJ2-7; the D is unclear. The V end was cut by 0 bases, the J end by 4 bases, with 10 bases between. Germline CDR1 PRHDT, CDR2 FYEKMQ (reference sequence). CDR3 size: 14 residues.

The chain recombines TRBV7-2 with TRBJ1-2; TRBD1 is a possible D gene (5 bases). The CDR3 runs 15 residues. Germline V CDR1 and CDR2: SGHTA, FQGNSA. V gave up 1 base and J gave up 0 bases, with 9 bases separating them. The CDR3 DNA is TGTGCCAGCAGCTTAGATACAGGAGCTAACTATGGCTACACCTTC. Amino acid sequence: CASSLDTGANYGYTF.

This clone is a singleton in its sample. This chain joins TRBV6-2 or TRBV6-3 and TRBJ1-2; TRBD1 matches at 7 bases. Germline V CDR1 and CDR2: MNHEY, SVGEGT. The CDR3 covers 14 residues. The V and J ends lost 4 bases and 4 bases, in that order; junction bases with no gene match: 6. The CDR3 DNA reads TGTGCCAGCAGTTCGCGGGACAGCCCCTATGGCTACACCTTC. This encodes CASSSRDSPYGYTF.

This clone is a singleton in its sample. This chain joins TRBV5-1 and TRBJ2-5; D is ambiguous. V shed 2 bases and J shed 2 bases, with 13 bases lying between them. The CDR3 is made up of 15 amino acids. Germline V lookup: CDR1 SGHRS, CDR2 YFSETQ. The CDR3 region is CASSFASPHQETQYF. The DNA for the CDR3 is TGCGCCAGCAGCTTTGCTTCGCCACATCAAGAGACCCAGTACTTC.

The rearrangement links TRBV7-8 to TRBJ1-1, with D uncertain. Germline lookup yields CDR1 SGHVS and CDR2 FQNEAQ. V was trimmed by 3 bases and J by 2 bases, leaving 10 bases between them. CDR3 length: 14 amino acids. The CDR3 reads CASSLATANTEAFF. The DNA of the CDR3 is TGTGCCAGCAGCTTGGCGACCGCTAACACTGAAGCTTTCTTT.

This clone was counted only a few times. The V gene is TRBV10-3, the J gene TRBJ2-5, with D possibly being TRBD1 (6 bases). Looked up from germline, CDR1 is ENHRY and CDR2 is SYGVKD. The CDR3 runs 14 residues. V lost 6 bases to trimming and J lost 4 bases, with 15 bases between them. CDR3 region: CAISARQGTETQYF. In DNA, the CDR3 is TGTGCCATCAGCGCACGGCAGGGGACAGAGACCCAGTACTTC.

The chain uses TRBV4-1 and TRBJ1-2, with TRBD1 identical over 7 bases. The CDR3 length is 15 residues. V lost 0 bases and J lost 6; bases outside the gene matches: 7. The germline V gene has CDR1 MGHRA and CDR2 YSYEKL. CDR3: CASSQEEGGVDGYTF. CDR3 bases: TGCGCCAGCAGCCAAGAAGAAGGGGGCGTGGATGGCTACACCTTC.

This chain connects TRBV4-2 to TRBJ2-5; tentative D call: TRBD1 (5 bases). The germline V gene encodes CDR1 LGHNA and CDR2 YNFKEQ. Trimming took off 4 bases at V and 1 base at J, with 13 bases between the two ends. This CDR3 region has 15 residues. In DNA, the CDR3 is TGTGCCAGCAGCCTCAGTCGACAGCCCCAAGAGACCCAGTACTTC. This encodes CASSLSRQPQETQYF.

This clone has a single count. Given a far larger clone just one base away, this is likely a sequencing read error. DNA for the CDR3: TGTGCCAGCAGTGACAGGGAGAACACTGAAGCTTTCTTT. Its protein product is CASSDRENTEAFF. The genes are TRBV6-2 or TRBV6-3 and TRBJ1-1; 7 bases align to TRBD1. J was trimmed by 1 base and V by 5 bases; bases with no gene match: 1. The CDR3 runs 13 residues. Germline-derived CDR1 and CDR2 are MNHEY and SVGEGT.

The J gene is TRBJ1-2, the V gene TRBV5-4, with D possibly being TRBD1 (5 bases). The CDR3 extends over 14 amino acids. Trimming took 4 bases from V and 5 from J, leaving 15 bases between them. Germline V gene lookup returns CDR1 SGHNT and CDR2 YYREEE (reference sequence). The CDR3 region has the DNA TGTGCCAGCAGCCGGACAACTATGGGTTATGGCTACACCTTC. This gives the protein CASSRTTMGYGYTF. Full variable domain (rest looked up from reference TRBV5-4 and TRBJ1-2): ETGVTQSPTHLIKTRGQQVTLRCSSQSGHNTVSWYQQALGQGPQFIFQYYREEENGRGNFPPRFSGLQFPNYSSELNVNALELDDSALYLCASSRTTMGYGYTFGSGTRLTVV.

This clone was counted a few times. V usage is TRBV27 and J usage is TRBJ1-2, with 8 nucleotides matching TRBD1. V lost 3 bases to trimming and J lost 8 bases; unmatched junction nucleotides: 5. This CDR3 spans 13 amino acids. CDR1 and CDR2 from the germline V gene are MNHEY and SMNVEV (reference sequence). For the CDR3, the DNA is TGTGCCAGCAGTTTGGCCAGGGGGCGAGGCTACACCTTC. Translating gives CASSLARGRGYTF.